The clone carrying this T cell receptor beta chain occurred many times. This entry is derived from a study of CD8 T cells in ankylosing spondylitis. The length of the CDR3 is 15 residues. After removal of 1 base from V and 5 bases from J, the junction contained 3 bases not matched to a gene. Germline assignment: CDR1 SGHRS and CDR2 YFSETQ. TCRdb re-called the 5' RACE reads through MiXCR, storing one row per CDR3 protein. The table includes about 300,000 distinct CDR3 sequences, about a fifth detected once. Sequencing was done on a sample of blood, either unsorted or a sorted T cell fraction (not recorded which). The V and J genes are TRBV5-1 and TRBJ2-1; 10 nucleotides line up with TRBD1. This receptor was obtained from a female donor with ankylosing spondylitis or in good health (not recorded which). The CDR3 bases are TGCGCCAGCAGCTTGCGGACAGGGGGAAACAATGAGCAGTTCTTC. Translating it yields CASSLRTGGNNEQFF.